The T cell receptor beta chain under discussion was sequenced for a study of T-cell memory formation after mild COVID-19. Study-wide background: TCR clusters mostly belonged to single donors.

Overall study results and limits: Contracting CD8+ clones were enriched in EMRA, CD4+ mainly in CM and EM. Pre-infection memory contained some responding clones, which suggested that cross-reactive memory had joined. Clones contracting over day 15 to 85 were CD4/CD8 balanced, with later expanders leaning CD4+.

This clonotype has just a few counts. Its cognate antigen is unknown. From the 5' RACE reads, TCRdb called clonotypes with MiXCR, one entry per CDR3 protein. This sample has roughly 260,000 distinct CDR3 sequences, with over 15% found just once. Trimming removed 0 bases at V and 7 bases at J, with 19 bases between. CDR1 is LGHNA and CDR2 is YSLEER in the germline V gene. This CDR3 region has 17 residues. Sequenced input: PBMCs or a T cell subset sorted from them (not recorded which). The J gene is TRBJ2-1, the V gene TRBV4-3, with a tentative D call TRBD2 (5 bases). This TCR was recovered from a man aged 18 to 35 who had mild COVID-19 (a few samples of this study predate the infection). Cell type and time point are not known. CDR3 region: CASSQDPPGSASNEQFF. The CDR3 coding sequence is TGCGCCAGCAGCCAAGACCCCCCGGGGTCGGCCTCGAATGAGCAGTTCTTC.